This is a list of T cell receptor beta chains from one sample in a study of cytomegalovirus exposure and HLA in healthy donors. Sequenced by immunoSEQ multiplex PCR; TCRdb stores in-frame clones only, minus some. Among about 110,000 clones listed, 74% were seen once. The sequencing input was PBMCs. Receptor source: a man aged 45-65 years in good health and CMV-seropositive. CDR3s include the opening cysteine and the closing phenylalanine or tryptophan. The D gene is left open where the match is weak. For some rows the clone size is stated as once, few or many, or as a class when expanded; others skip it.

clone_size	d_call	v_call	j_call	cdr3_nt	cdr3_aa
.	TRBD2	TRBV19	TRBJ2-7	TGTGCCAGTAGTATCGGACTAGCGGGGGGCTCGGGAGAGCAGTACTTC	CASSIGLAGGSGEQYF
once	.	TRBV19	TRBJ1-4	TGTGCCAGTAGGTCCTCAACTAATGAAAAACTGTTTTTT	CASRSSTNEKLFF
.	TRBD1	TRBV2	TRBJ1-2	TGTGCCAGCAGTGATCGTTGGACAGGGGATCATGGCTACACCTTC	CASSDRWTGDHGYTF
.	.	TRBV4-1	TRBJ1-3	TGCGCCAGCAGCCAAGGTGGGGAGGGAAACACCATATATTTT	CASSQGGEGNTIYF
.	.	TRBV7-9	TRBJ2-7	TGTGCCAGCAGCCCAGCGGGTTTGTACGAGCAGTACTTC	CASSPAGLYEQYF
.	.	TRBV5-4	TRBJ2-7	TGTGCCAGCAGCTTCTCGGAGGGATACGAGCAGTACTTC	CASSFSEGYEQYF
few	.	TRBV6-5	TRBJ1-2	TGTGCCATCAGTGATTGGGGCAAGGAACATGGCTACACCTTC	CAISDWGKEHGYTF
.	.	TRBV2	TRBJ1-5	TGTGCCAGCAAACAGTTGAGCAATCAGCCCCAGCATTTT	CASKQLSNQPQHF
once	TRBD2	TRBV5-1	TRBJ2-7	TGCGCCAGCAGTATCTCCGGGACTAGTCGTGAGCAGTACTTC	CASSISGTSREQYF
.	.	TRBV5-1	TRBJ2-7	TGCGCCAGCAGCATTGAGGCGAGGGTCTACGAGCAGTACTTC	CASSIEARVYEQYF
few	.	TRBV11-2	TRBJ2-7	TGTGCCAGCACTCCCACGGGGACTCGAGCGGCCTACGAGCAGTACTTC	CASTPTGTRAAYEQYF
.	TRBD2	TRBV5-1	TRBJ2-3	TGCGCCAGCAGCAGGACTAGCGGGAGGATCCTCACAGATACGCAGTATTTT	CASSRTSGRILTDTQYF
.	TRBD1	TRBV5-1	TRBJ1-1	TGCGCCAGCAGCTTCTACCCCCGGGACAGCCTGAACACTGAAGCTTTCTTT	CASSFYPRDSLNTEAFF
once	TRBD1	TRBV6-5	TRBJ1-5	TGTGCCAGCAGTTCAGGGGACAGCTATCAGCCCCAGCATTTT	CASSSGDSYQPQHF
.	.	TRBV6-1	TRBJ2-5	TGTGCCAGCAGCACGCCTGGGAAAGGGGCTCAGACCCAGTACTTC	CASSTPGKGAQTQYF
.	TRBD2	TRBV30	TRBJ2-7	TGTGCCTGGAGACTAGCGGGAGGGTCGCGGCAGTACTTC	CAWRLAGGSRQYF
once	.	TRBV27	TRBJ1-2	TGTGCCAGCAGCCCCTCGCCGGGGGGCTCAAACTATGGCTACACCTTC	CASSPSPGGSNYGYTF
.	.	TRBV19	TRBJ2-1	TGTGCCAGTAGTATAACGGCCTGGGGCGATGAGCAGTTCTTC	CASSITAWGDEQFF
.	TRBD1	TRBV19	TRBJ2-3	TGTGCCAGTAGGGGGGACAGGGGACCGACAGATACGCAGTATTTT	CASRGDRGPTDTQYF
.	.	TRBV15	TRBJ2-3	TGTGCCACCAGCAGAGTAGAGGGCCCCACAGATACGCAGTATTTT	CATSRVEGPTDTQYF
few	TRBD1	TRBV2	TRBJ1-5	TGTGCCAGCAGTAGAGACAGGGGGCTGTATCAGCCCCAGCATTTT	CASSRDRGLYQPQHF
.	.	TRBV6-5	TRBJ2-7	TGTGCCAGCAGTGAAGTAGGGGGTAATGAGCAGTACTTC	CASSEVGGNEQYF
few	TRBD1	TRBV11-2	TRBJ2-7	TGTGCCAGCAGCTATAGCGACAGGGGTCACGAGCAGTACTTC	CASSYSDRGHEQYF
.	.	TRBV10-2	TRBJ1-2	TGCGCCAGCAAAGAGACAGGAAGCTATGGCTACACCTTC	CASKETGSYGYTF
.	TRBD2	TRBV5-1	TRBJ2-5	TGCGCCAGCAGCTCCGGACTAGCGGGAGGAGAAGAGACCCAGTACTTC	CASSSGLAGGEETQYF
.	TRBD1	TRBV6-1	TRBJ2-7	TGTGCCAGCAGAACTATAAGGGGGCAGGGAGTGGAGCAGTACTTC	CASRTIRGQGVEQYF
.	TRBD2	TRBV7-8	TRBJ2-5	TGTGCCAGCAGCTTAGCGGGGGGGAGTGAGACCCAGTACTTC	CASSLAGGSETQYF
.	.	TRBV28	TRBJ1-5	TGTGCCAGCAGAGCCCTCAATCAGCCCCAGCATTTT	CASRALNQPQHF
once	.	TRBV6-5	TRBJ1-2	TGTGCCAGCAGTTACTCGGGCACCTCCTATGGCTACACCTTC	CASSYSGTSYGYTF
.	.	TRBV19	TRBJ2-5	TGTGCCAGTAGTATTGCCTCCAGGGGTTCGGGACAAGAGACCCAGTACTTC	CASSIASRGSGQETQYF
.	.	TRBV2	TRBJ1-5	TGTGCCAGCAGAGGCAGGGCCCCTCAGCCCCAGCATTTT	CASRGRAPQPQHF
.	TRBD2	TRBV9	TRBJ2-7	TGTGCCAGCAGCCAAGGGCTAGCGGGAGTCTACGAGCAGTACTTC	CASSQGLAGVYEQYF
few	TRBD2	TRBV5-4	TRBJ2-7	TGTGCCAGCAGCTTGGATTCGGGAGGCCTCTCCTACGAGCAGTACTTC	CASSLDSGGLSYEQYF
.	.	TRBV5-1	TRBJ2-7	TGCGCCGGCAGCTTGGCGACAGGAGCCTCCTACGAGCAGTACTTC	CAGSLATGASYEQYF
.	.	TRBV6-5	TRBJ2-2	TGTGCCAGCAGGCTAAACGCGAACACCGGGGAGCTGTTTTTT	CASRLNANTGELFF
.	TRBD1	TRBV13	TRBJ2-5	TGTGCCAGCAGCTTAGGGCATCGACAGGGTAAAAAGACCCAGTACTTC	CASSLGHRQGKKTQYF
.	TRBD1	TRBV6-6	TRBJ1-5	TGTGCCAGCAGTGTTGGACAGGAGAGGGGCAATCAGCCCCAGCATTTT	CASSVGQERGNQPQHF
.	.	TRBV4-1	TRBJ2-3	TGCGCCAGCAGCCTCCAGGGACACCCGAGCACAGATACGCAGTATTTT	CASSLQGHPSTDTQYF
.	.	TRBV27	TRBJ2-1	TGTGCCAGCAGTCCCGGACAGAATGAGCAGTTCTTC	CASSPGQNEQFF
.	TRBD2	TRBV14	TRBJ2-3	TGTGCCAGCAGCCAAGAGAAGACTAGCGGGGGAAACACAGATACGCAGTATTTT	CASSQEKTSGGNTDTQYF
.	TRBD1	TRBV19	TRBJ1-2	TGTGCCAGTAGTATAACAGGGGGCCGTTTCTATGGCTACACCTTC	CASSITGGRFYGYTF
.	TRBD1	TRBV18	TRBJ2-2	TGTGCCAGCTCACGAAATCTCCTCCGGGACAGGGGGAACACCGGGGAGCTGTTTTTT	CASSRNLLRDRGNTGELFF
.	.	TRBV6-1	TRBJ1-1	TGTGCCAGCAGTATCCAGGGAACTGAAGCTTTCTTT	CASSIQGTEAFF
.	TRBD2	TRBV15	TRBJ2-7	TGTGCCACCAGCAGAGTTCTTAGCGGGAGTCCCCCGCAGTACTTC	CATSRVLSGSPPQYF
.	.	TRBV30	TRBJ1-2	TGTGCCTGGAGCGGAGGGGCCCACTATGGCTACACCTTC	CAWSGGAHYGYTF
.	TRBD1	TRBV7-6	TRBJ2-7	TGTGCCAGCAGCTCTGGGACAGTAGTTTACGAGCAGTACTTC	CASSSGTVVYEQYF
.	TRBD1	TRBV13	TRBJ2-1	TGTGCCAGCAGCTTGGGGACAGGGAGGAACGATGAGCAGTTCTTC	CASSLGTGRNDEQFF
.	TRBD1	TRBV7-2	TRBJ2-1	TGTGCCAGCAGTTCCCAGGGGGTCTCCTACAATGAGCAGTTCTTC	CASSSQGVSYNEQFF
.	.	TRBV2	TRBJ1-6	TGTGCCAGCAGTGAGGCCCCCCTCCACTTT	CASSEAPLHF
.	.	TRBV21-1	TRBJ2-4	TGTGCCAGCAGCAACCGGACAGGGGGCAAATATTTAGCCAAAAACATTCAGTACTTC	CASSNRTGGKYLAKNIQYF
.	TRBD2	TRBV9	TRBJ2-1	TGTGCCAGCAGCACAGGTCGCCGGGGGGTTTACAATGAGCAGTTCTTC	CASSTGRRGVYNEQFF
.	TRBD1	TRBV2	TRBJ1-5	TGTGCCTCTACAGGGGTTAATAGCAATCAGCCCCAGCATTTT	CASTGVNSNQPQHF
.	.	TRBV19	TRBJ1-2	TGTGCCAGTAGGGGAGACGGAAGTAACTATGGCTACACCTTC	CASRGDGSNYGYTF